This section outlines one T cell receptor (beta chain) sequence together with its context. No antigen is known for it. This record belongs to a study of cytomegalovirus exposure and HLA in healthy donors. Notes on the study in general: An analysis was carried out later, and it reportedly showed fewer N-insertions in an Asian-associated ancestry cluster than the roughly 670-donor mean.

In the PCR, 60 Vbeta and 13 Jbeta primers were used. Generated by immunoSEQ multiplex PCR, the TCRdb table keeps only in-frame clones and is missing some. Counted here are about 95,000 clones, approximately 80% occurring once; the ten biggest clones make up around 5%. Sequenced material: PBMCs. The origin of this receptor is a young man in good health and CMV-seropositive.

The CDR3 reads CASSLSGVSDEQFF. In nucleotides, the CDR3 is TGTGCCAGCAGCTTATCGGGAGTTAGCGATGAGCAGTTCTTC. This chain links TRBV5-4 with TRBJ2-1, with D perhaps TRBD2 (6 bases). Germline assignment: CDR1 SGHNT and CDR2 YYREEE (reference sequence). CDR3 length equals 14 residues. Trimming left V 2 bases short and J 8 bases short, with 14 bases between.